This TCR beta chain was identified in a study of blood T cell repertoires in COVID-19. Whole-study context: Italy, Spain and the United States were the sources of the convalescent and acute COVID-19 samples. The analysed material was cDNA or gDNA that came from T cells, B-cell-depleted T cells, or PBMCs.

This CDR3 region has 17 residues. The germline gives CDR1 MGHRA, CDR2 YSYEKL. J was trimmed by 0 bases and V by 2 bases; bases with no gene match: 7. Original data processing: For nucleated cells, counts were estimated from reference gene primer amplification. Here immunoSEQ multiplex PCR was the method, and the copy in TCRdb shows in-frame clones only, minus some. V, J and clone size derive from that table, while D and trimming were established from the DNA sequence. The data show around 130,000 clones, around 82% seen once. The rearrangement uses TRBV4-1 and TRBJ1-3; 7 positions agree with TRBD1. The receptor was isolated from a man in his sixties with acute or convalescent COVID-19. Sequenced input: peripheral blood. In DNA, the CDR3 is TGCGCCAGCAGCCAAACCTGGACAGGCGACTCTGGAAACACCATATATTTT. It codes for CASSQTWTGDSGNTIYF.